Listed below are T cell receptor beta chains from one sample, sequenced in a study of tumor-infiltrating lymphocytes in primary liver carcinoma. TCRdb independently ran MiXCR on the multiplex PCR reads; one entry per CDR3 protein. The data show some 180,000 distinct CDR3 sequences, with about 85% seen just once and around a sixth held by the top ten. Input material: tumor tissue from primary liver carcinoma. These receptors were taken from a man aged 35 to 55 with primary liver carcinoma and hepatitis B virus infection. CDR3s include the opening cysteine and the closing phenylalanine or tryptophan. Fields, in order: D gene, CDR3 length, clone size, J gene, V gene, CDR3 DNA, CDR3 protein. D genes are given only for firm matches. Part of the rows lack a size; the others show once, few, many or a class for expanded clones.

D gene: TRBD2
CDR3 length: 18
clone size: .
J gene: TRBJ2-2
V gene: TRBV6-5
CDR3 DNA: TGTGCCAGTAGATCGATCCCCGGGACTAGCGGGAGAGGTGGGAAGCTGTTTTTT
CDR3 protein: CASRSIPGTSGRGGKLFF

D gene: TRBD2
CDR3 length: 18
clone size: .
J gene: TRBJ2-1
V gene: TRBV4-2
CDR3 DNA: TGTGCCGGCAGCCAAGCGACTAGCGGGCTCAGCTCCTACAAGGAGCAGTTCTTC
CDR3 protein: CAGSQATSGLSSYKEQFF

D gene: .
CDR3 length: 13
clone size: many
J gene: TRBJ1-6
V gene: TRBV29-1
CDR3 DNA: TGCAGCGTTGCTAGCTCCTATAATTCACCCCTCCACTTT
CDR3 protein: CSVASSYNSPLHF

D gene: .
CDR3 length: 16
clone size: .
J gene: TRBJ2-1
V gene: TRBV5-4
CDR3 DNA: TGTGCCAGCAGCCCGGGCGGAGCGGGTTATGTAAATGAGCAGTTCTTC
CDR3 protein: CASSPGGAGYVNEQFF

D gene: .
CDR3 length: 16
clone size: .
J gene: TRBJ2-2
V gene: TRBV12-3/TRBV12-4
CDR3 DNA: TGTGCCAGCAGTGGCCGCGTAGTGGGATATACCAGGGAGTTGTTTTTT
CDR3 protein: CASSGRVVGYTRELFF

D gene: TRBD2
CDR3 length: 15
clone size: .
J gene: TRBJ2-1
V gene: TRBV6-1
CDR3 DNA: TGTGCCAGCGGGCCAGGGACTACGCCTTTCAGTGAGCAGTTCTTC
CDR3 protein: CASGPGTTPFSEQFF

D gene: .
CDR3 length: 15
clone size: .
J gene: TRBJ1-1
V gene: TRBV29-1
CDR3 DNA: TGCAGCGGCAAGGAGGGATGGGTAATGAACACTGATGCTTTCTTT
CDR3 protein: CSGKEGWVMNTDAFF

D gene: .
CDR3 length: 17
clone size: .
J gene: TRBJ2-6
V gene: TRBV12-3/TRBV12-4
CDR3 DNA: .
CDR3 protein: CTSSFGQGAQGANVLTF

D gene: TRBD2
CDR3 length: 17
clone size: .
J gene: TRBJ2-5
V gene: TRBV6-1
CDR3 DNA: TGTGCCAGGACCTTTGCGGGAGGCCCGATGGACCGCGTCTCCCAGTACTTC
CDR3 protein: CARTFAGGPMDRVSQYF

D gene: .
CDR3 length: 12
clone size: .
J gene: TRBJ2-1
V gene: TRBV11-3
CDR3 DNA: TGTGCCAGCAGCTTGAATGGCTATGAGCAGTTCTTC
CDR3 protein: CASSLNGYEQFF

D gene: TRBD2
CDR3 length: 16
clone size: .
J gene: TRBJ2-2
V gene: TRBV6-1
CDR3 DNA: TGTGCCAGCAAATATACTAGCGTGAGACGGACCGGGGAGCTGTTTTTC
CDR3 protein: CASKYTSVRRTGELFF

D gene: .
CDR3 length: 15
clone size: few
J gene: TRBJ2-1
V gene: TRBV24-1
CDR3 DNA: TGTGCCACCAGTGATCCACCCCCGGGGGCGGGAGAGCAGTTCTTC
CDR3 protein: CATSDPPPGAGEQFF

D gene: .
CDR3 length: 15
clone size: .
J gene: TRBJ2-5
V gene: TRBV4-3
CDR3 DNA: TGCGCCAACAGCCAAGAGGGACTGCCGTCTGAGACCCAATACTTC
CDR3 protein: CANSQEGLPSETQYF

D gene: .
CDR3 length: 14
clone size: .
J gene: TRBJ2-3
V gene: TRBV19
CDR3 DNA: TGTGCCAGTAGTTCCGGGACCAAGACCGATACGCAGTGTTTT
CDR3 protein: CASSSGTKTDTQCF

D gene: TRBD2
CDR3 length: 19
clone size: .
J gene: TRBJ2-2
V gene: TRBV5-4
CDR3 DNA: TGTGCCAGCAATTATCCGGGACTAGCAGGTTTCGCGAACACCGGGGAGCCGTTTTTT
CDR3 protein: CASNYPGLAGFANTGEPFF

D gene: TRBD2
CDR3 length: 17
clone size: .
J gene: TRBJ2-7
V gene: TRBV4-1
CDR3 DNA: TGCGCCAGCAGCCAGGAGAGGACAAGCGGGAGTGTTTTCGAGCAGTACTTC
CDR3 protein: CASSQERTSGSVFEQYF

D gene: .
CDR3 length: 15
clone size: .
J gene: TRBJ2-7
V gene: TRBV4-2
CDR3 DNA: TGCGCCAGCAACCAAGATAAGGGGAGCGGCTACGAGCAATATTTC
CDR3 protein: CASNQDKGSGYEQYF

D gene: TRBD2
CDR3 length: 18
clone size: .
J gene: TRBJ2-7
V gene: TRBV11-2
CDR3 DNA: TGTACCAGCAGCTCTGAAGGGACTAGCGGTAGGGCTTCCTACGAGCAGTACTTC
CDR3 protein: CTSSSEGTSGRASYEQYF

D gene: .
CDR3 length: 13
clone size: many
J gene: TRBJ1-1
V gene: TRBV5-1
CDR3 DNA: TGCGCCAGCAGCTTGGTAATAAACACTGAAGCTTTCTTT
CDR3 protein: CASSLVINTEAFF

D gene: .
CDR3 length: 14
clone size: .
J gene: TRBJ1-1
V gene: TRBV28
CDR3 DNA: TGTTCCAGCAGCCTGGAGGGAGGGAACACTGAAGCTTTCTTC
CDR3 protein: CSSSLEGGNTEAFF

D gene: .
CDR3 length: 16
clone size: few
J gene: TRBJ2-3
V gene: TRBV5-1
CDR3 DNA: TGTGCCAGCAGCTTGAACGGCCGTGCTAGCACAGATATGCAGTATTTT
CDR3 protein: CASSLNGRASTDMQYF

D gene: .
CDR3 length: 14
clone size: few
J gene: TRBJ1-5
V gene: TRBV19
CDR3 DNA: TGTGCCAGTAGTATGGGTATGTGGAGTCAGCCCCAGCATTTT
CDR3 protein: CASSMGMWSQPQHF

D gene: TRBD2
CDR3 length: 11
clone size: few
J gene: TRBJ2-1
V gene: TRBV30
CDR3 DNA: TGTGCCTGTCATAGCGGGAGGTTGCTCTTCTTC
CDR3 protein: CACHSGRLLFF

D gene: .
CDR3 length: 15
clone size: .
J gene: TRBJ1-1
V gene: TRBV11-2
CDR3 DNA: TGTACCAGCAGCTTGCAGTGGGGGACGGACACTGAAGCTTTCTTT
CDR3 protein: CTSSLQWGTDTEAFF